This is a list of T cell receptor beta chains from one sample in a study of OX40 agonist ivuxolimab in advanced cancers. Clones were sequenced by immunoSEQ multiplex PCR, and TCRdb holds only the in-frame ones, with some missing. The table includes 80,000 to 95,000 clones, approximately 90% detected once. Specimen: CD4+ or CD8+ T cells sorted from blood, collected in a trial of the OX40 agonist ivuxolimab. All receptors derive from an adult with an advanced solid tumor such as melanoma, head and neck, liver or kidney cancer. CDR3s include the opening cysteine and the closing phenylalanine or tryptophan. The order of the fields is CDR3 protein, CDR3 DNA, D gene, J gene, V gene, clone size. A D gene is named only where the DNA matches it firmly. Clone size appears in some rows only: once, few, many, or a class for an expanded clone.

CASTRTPGAGEQYF	TGTGCCAGTACTCGAACCCCTGGGGCGGGGGAGCAGTACTTC	.	TRBJ2-7	TRBV19	.
CASSFSGTYFNEQFF	TGTGCCAGCAGCTTTAGCGGGACATACTTCAATGAGCAGTTCTTC	TRBD2	TRBJ2-1	TRBV9	.
CASSSTGTSDTQYF	TGTGCCAGCTCATCGACCGGGACCTCAGATACGCAGTATTTT	.	TRBJ2-3	TRBV18	.
CASSSNPGGAETQYF	TGCGCCAGCAGCTCAAACCCAGGAGGGGCAGAGACCCAGTACTTC	.	TRBJ2-5	TRBV5-1	.
CASSSDRGYGYTF	TGTGCCAGCAGCTCGGACAGGGGCTATGGCTACACCTTC	TRBD1	TRBJ1-2	TRBV7-2	.
CASSLALGTTSYEQYF	TGTGCCAGCAGCTTAGCCCTCGGGACAACCTCCTACGAGCAGTACTTC	.	TRBJ2-7	TRBV7-9	once
CASSARDSFRETQYF	TGTGCCAGCAGCGCGCGGGACTCCTTTCGGGAGACCCAGTACTTC	.	TRBJ2-5	TRBV7-6	.
CASSHGPSYGYTF	TGTGCCAGCAGCCACGGACCTTCCTATGGCTACACCTTC	.	TRBJ1-2	TRBV14	.
CASSQSWTLALLSGNTIYF	TGTGCCAGCAGCCAGAGCTGGACCCTAGCCCTACTCTCTGGAAACACCATATATTTT	.	TRBJ1-3	TRBV14	.
CASRGSIYNEQFF	TGTGCCAGCAGGGGGAGTATCTACAATGAGCAGTTCTTC	.	TRBJ2-1	TRBV28	.
CASSLRTSDEQFF	TGCGCCAGCAGCTTGAGGACTAGTGATGAGCAGTTCTTC	TRBD2	TRBJ2-1	TRBV5-1	.
CASSFRWTSGTTYEQYF	TGTGCCAGCAGCTTCCGTTGGACTAGCGGTACCACCTACGAGCAGTACTTC	TRBD2	TRBJ2-7	TRBV7-2	once
CASSLAGGIDEQFF	TGTGCCAGCTCTCTAGCGGGAGGGATAGATGAGCAGTTCTTC	TRBD2	TRBJ2-1	TRBV7-2	.
CASSPRLANTEAFF	TGTGCCAGCAGCCCCCGGTTGGCTAACACTGAAGCTTTCTTT	.	TRBJ1-1	TRBV7-9	once
CASSKGGRVGSAYEQYF	TGTGCCAGCAGCAAAGGGGGACGCGTGGGCAGTGCCTACGAGCAGTACTTC	.	TRBJ2-7	TRBV7-9	.
CASTGQGAYTEAFF	TGTGCCAGCACCGGACAGGGGGCTTACACTGAAGCTTTCTTT	TRBD1	TRBJ1-1	TRBV6-6	.
CASSYTPGQGDRRFF	TGTGCCAGCAGCTATACCCCGGGACAGGGGGACCGCCGGTTCTTC	TRBD1	TRBJ2-1	TRBV7-6	.
CASSLDRSPNQPQHF	TGTGCCAGCAGCTTAGACAGGTCCCCCAATCAGCCCCAGCATTTT	.	TRBJ1-5	TRBV7-2	.
CASSLDGPGGRETQYF	TGTGCCAGCAGCTTAGACGGGCCCGGGGGGAGAGAGACCCAGTACTTC	TRBD2	TRBJ2-5	TRBV7-3	.
CAIKQGPAGNQPQHF	TGTGCCATCAAGCAGGGCCCTGCGGGCAATCAGCCCCAGCATTTT	.	TRBJ1-5	TRBV10-3	.
CASSPTGDGYTF	TGTGCCAGTAGTCCTACAGGGGACGGCTACACCTTC	TRBD1	TRBJ1-2	TRBV19	once
CASSPGQGPYNEQFF	TGTGCCAGCAGCCCGGGGCAGGGCCCTTACAATGAGCAGTTCTTC	.	TRBJ2-1	TRBV6-5	.
CSVDDHRRGTDTQYF	TGCAGCGTTGATGACCACCGCAGGGGCACAGATACGCAGTATTTT	.	TRBJ2-3	TRBV29-1	.
CASSYGGFPIYEQYF	TGTGCCAGCAGTTATGGAGGGTTCCCGATTTACGAGCAGTACTTC	.	TRBJ2-7	TRBV6-5	.
CASSLPPRLAGGKDTQYF	TGTGCCAGCAGCTTACCTCCAAGACTAGCGGGGGGTAAAGATACGCAGTATTTT	TRBD2	TRBJ2-3	TRBV7-9	.
CASSQNPGVPNTEAFF	TGCGCCAGCAGCCAAAATCCCGGGGTCCCTAACACTGAAGCTTTCTTT	.	TRBJ1-1	TRBV4-3	.
CASSLPPGDEQYF	TGTGCCAGCAGTTTACCTCCGGGGGACGAGCAGTACTTC	.	TRBJ2-7	TRBV28	.
CASSASWSGANVLTF	TGTGCCAGCAGTGCTTCTTGGTCTGGGGCCAACGTCCTGACTTTC	.	TRBJ2-6	TRBV6-4	.
CASSLARANEKLFF	TGTGCCAGCAGCTTGGCCAGGGCGAATGAAAAACTGTTTTTT	.	TRBJ1-4	TRBV5-6	.
CASSLASLMMGSGNTIYF	TGTGCCAGCAGCTTGGCCTCCTTAATGATGGGATCTGGAAACACCATATATTTT	.	TRBJ1-3	TRBV5-6	.
CASSQDRGYEQFF	TGTGCCAGCAGCCAGGACAGGGGCTATGAGCAGTTCTTC	TRBD1	TRBJ2-1	TRBV7-2	.
CASSSSTGLNQPQHF	TGTGCCAGCAGCTCAAGTACAGGGTTGAATCAGCCCCAGCATTTT	.	TRBJ1-5	TRBV7-9	.
CASCPGLGDNEQFF	TGTGCCAGCTGCCCGGGACTAGGGGACAATGAGCAGTTCTTC	TRBD2	TRBJ2-1	TRBV18	.
CASSRGQGDWSADSYNEQFF	TGCGCCAGCAGTCGGGGACAGGGCGACTGGAGCGCCGATTCCTACAATGAGCAGTTCTTC	TRBD1	TRBJ2-1	TRBV23-1	.
CACLRSNTGELFF	TGTGCCTGTCTCCGATCCAACACCGGGGAGCTGTTTTTT	.	TRBJ2-2	TRBV28	.
CASSQGLAGGNNEQFF	TGCGCCAGCAGCCAGGGACTAGCGGGAGGTAACAATGAGCAGTTCTTC	TRBD2	TRBJ2-1	TRBV5-1	once
CASSYKGGSNQPQHF	TGTGCCAGCAGTTATAAGGGGGGTAGCAATCAGCCCCAGCATTTT	.	TRBJ1-5	TRBV6-5	.
CASSLMGSGYTF	TGTGCCAGCAGCTTGATGGGGTCTGGCTACACCTTC	.	TRBJ1-2	TRBV5-5	.